A single sample gave rise to the 2 T cell receptor beta chains below, sequenced in a study of blood T cells in healthy people across ages. Sample-barcoded 5' priming and a J-beta primer mix drove a second PCR of roughly 7 to 11 cycles. TCRdb recomputed calls from the 5' RACE reads with MiXCR, one row per CDR3 protein. The table lists roughly 1,100,000 distinct CDR3 sequences, about 25% of them singletons. These data were also filed under a second study, of T cells of mothers and their children.

Material for sequencing was blood. The receptors shown here come from a girl aged 2 to 9 in good health.

There are a few counts of this clonotype. The chain links TRBV12-3 or TRBV12-4 to TRBJ2-5; TRBD1 is a possible D gene (6 bases). The J call may not be correct, given that the DNA end is closer to TRBJ2-1. The CDR3 has 15 residues. In nucleotides, the CDR3 is TGTGCCAGCAGTTTAAGTCAGGGGCCTGACAATGAGCAGTTCTTC. This encodes CASSLSQGPDNEQFF.

To note about this clonotype: At one end the junction does not follow the germline gene, possibly because of a read error. J is TRBJ1-1 and V is TRBV7-3; 7 bases fit TRBD1. This CDR3 contains 14 residues. Germline CDR1 is SGHTA and CDR2 is FQGTGA. The CDR3 DNA reads TGTGCCAGCAGCCTACAGGGGAGAAACACTGAAGCCTTCTTT. It encodes CASSLQGRNTEAFF.